Given below is one T cell receptor (beta chain) in context. The data stem from a study of blood T cell repertoires in COVID-19. Across the whole study: The United States, Italy and Spain were the sources of the acute and convalescent COVID-19 samples. In each case, the material was cDNA or gDNA derived from T cells, B-cell-depleted T cells, or PBMCs.

Assay used: immunoSEQ multiplex PCR; TCRdb lists only in-frame clones, some missing. The sample records around 150,000 clones, roughly 91% being singletons. After removal of 4 bases from V and 4 bases from J, the junction contained 9 bases not matched to a gene. The CDR3 is made up of 15 amino acids. The germline V gene has CDR1 SNHLY and CDR2 FYNNEI. This clonotype originated in a woman in her forties or fifties with acute or convalescent COVID-19. The sequencing input was peripheral blood. The chain has TRBV2 and TRBJ1-2; TRBD1 matches 7 bases. The CDR3 coding sequence is TGTGCCAGCAGTGCCTCAACCGGGACAGCCTATGGCTACACCTTC. Translating gives CASSASTGTAYGYTF. The full variable domain, completed using reference TRBV2 and TRBJ1-2, is EPEVTQTPSHQVTQMGQEVILRCVPISNHLYFYWYRQILGQKVEFLVSFYNNEISEKSEIFDDQFSVERPDGSNFTLKIRSTKLEDSAMYFCASSASTGTAYGYTFGSGTRLTVV.